The clone carrying this T cell receptor delta chain was seen a handful of times. Antigen: not known. After alphabeta T cell depletion, CD3+ Vdelta1+ Vdelta2- thymocytes were sorted. This specimen comes from a study of Vδ1+ human thymocytes. General study points: Bulk data may be misread because of unexpected Vdelta2 sequences. Donors shared many TRG clonotypes but few TRD clonotypes. Despite high sort purity, about a fifth of thymic T cell receptor delta sequences were Vdelta2. Highly polyclonal TRG and TRD repertoires with Gaussian CDR3 length distributions appeared in thymus.

The CDR3 totals 15 residues. Germline values: CDR1 TSWWSYY, CDR2 QGS. Trimming left V 4 bases short and J 7 bases short, with 19 bases between. Sequences come from RNA converted to cDNA by reverse transcription. Multiplex PCR used pooled V-gene forward primers and a constant-region reverse primer to amplify CDR3s. TCRdb redid clone calling on the multiplex PCR reads using CATT. The data contain under 80,000 delta-chain clones, more than 30% of them singletons. The origin of this receptor is a boy younger than two who had congenital heart surgery. Sequenced sample: Vdelta1+ gamma-delta thymocytes from the thymus. Subset meaning: FACS-sorted CD3+ TCRalphabeta- TCRVdelta1+ TCRVdelta2- thymocytes. The chain has TRDV1 and TRDJ1; perhaps TRDD3 as D (6 bases). The CDR3 reads CALGGYGTGPSKLIF. The CDR3 DNA is TGTGCTCTTGGGGGATACGGAACTGGACCCTCTAAACTCATCTTT.